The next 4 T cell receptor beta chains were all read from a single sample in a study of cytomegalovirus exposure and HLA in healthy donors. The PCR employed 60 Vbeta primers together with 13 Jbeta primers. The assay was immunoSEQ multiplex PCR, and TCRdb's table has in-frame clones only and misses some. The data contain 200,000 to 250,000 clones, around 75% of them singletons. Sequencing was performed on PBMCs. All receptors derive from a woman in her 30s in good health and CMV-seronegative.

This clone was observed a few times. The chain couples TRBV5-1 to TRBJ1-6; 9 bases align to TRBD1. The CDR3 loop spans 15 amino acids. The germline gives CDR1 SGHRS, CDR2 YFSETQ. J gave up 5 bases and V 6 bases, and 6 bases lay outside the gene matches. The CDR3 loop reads CASTNRQGDNSPLHF. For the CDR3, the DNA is TGCGCCAGCACGAACAGACAGGGGGATAATTCACCCCTCCACTTT.

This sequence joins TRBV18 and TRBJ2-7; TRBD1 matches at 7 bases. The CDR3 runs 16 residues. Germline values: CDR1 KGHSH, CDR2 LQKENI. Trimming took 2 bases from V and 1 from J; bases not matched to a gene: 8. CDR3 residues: CASSPEGAGASYEQYF. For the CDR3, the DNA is TGTGCCAGCTCACCAGAGGGGGCAGGGGCATCCTACGAGCAGTACTTC.

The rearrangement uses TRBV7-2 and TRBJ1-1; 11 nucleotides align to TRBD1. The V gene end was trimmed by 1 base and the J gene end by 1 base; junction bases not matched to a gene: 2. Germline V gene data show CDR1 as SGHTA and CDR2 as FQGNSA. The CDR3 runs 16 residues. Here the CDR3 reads CASSLGTGGANTEAFF. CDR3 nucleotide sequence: TGTGCCAGCAGCTTAGGGACAGGGGGCGCGAACACTGAAGCTTTCTTT.

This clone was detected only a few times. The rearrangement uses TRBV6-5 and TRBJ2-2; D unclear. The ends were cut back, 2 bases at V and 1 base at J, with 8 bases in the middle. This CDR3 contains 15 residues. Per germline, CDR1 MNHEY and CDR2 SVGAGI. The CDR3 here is CASSYVSGNTGELFF. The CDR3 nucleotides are TGTGCCAGCAGTTACGTGTCAGGGAACACCGGGGAGCTGTTTTTT.